The clone carrying this T cell receptor beta chain was seen only a few times. Per sample, a minimum of 6.5 million PBMCs were isolated. Combining a sample-barcoded 5' primer with a J-beta primer mix, a second PCR ran for roughly 7 to 12 cycles. Every cDNA molecule bore a tag from a template-switch adaptor containing 12 random nucleotides. MiXCR, applied by TCRdb to the 5' RACE reads, yields one record per CDR3 protein. Counted here are approximately 1.5 million distinct CDR3 sequences, 35% to 45% occurring once; the ten biggest clones make up less than 5%. The CDR3 spans 12 residues. Germline-derived CDR1 and CDR2 are ENHRY and SYGVKD. V lost 3 bases and J lost 9, with 9 bases in between. This specimen comes from a study of blood T cells in healthy people across ages. About the research overall: Capture by template switching was about one barcoded beta molecule per two T cells.

The chain is built from TRBV10-3 and TRBJ2-1; D is uncertain. Sequenced input: blood. The sequence derives from a woman between 18 and 29 years old in good health. The DNA for the CDR3 is TGTGCCATCAGTGAATGGGGAACTGAGCAGTTCTTC. Its translation is CAISEWGTEQFF.